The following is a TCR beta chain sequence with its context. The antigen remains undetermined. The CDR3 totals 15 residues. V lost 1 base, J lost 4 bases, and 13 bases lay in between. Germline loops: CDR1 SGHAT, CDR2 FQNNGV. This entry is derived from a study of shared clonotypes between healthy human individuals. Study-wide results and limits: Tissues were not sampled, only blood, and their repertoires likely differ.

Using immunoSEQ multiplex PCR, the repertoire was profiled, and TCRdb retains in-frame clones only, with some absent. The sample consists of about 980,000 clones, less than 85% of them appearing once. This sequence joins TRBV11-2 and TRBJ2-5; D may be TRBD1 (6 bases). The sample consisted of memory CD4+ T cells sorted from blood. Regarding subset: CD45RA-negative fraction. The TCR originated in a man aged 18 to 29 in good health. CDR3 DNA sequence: TGTGCCAGCAGCTTAGGACAGGCCTTTCGAGAGACCCAGTACTTC. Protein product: CASSLGQAFRETQYF.